Shown below are 24 T cell receptor beta chains from a single sample sequenced in a study of T cell responses to AZD1222 COVID-19 vaccine. The protocol was immunoSEQ multiplex PCR, while the TCRdb copy is restricted to in-frame clones and leaves out a portion. Here the sample spans about 170,000 clones, 85% to 90% being singletons. The specimen comprised peripheral blood, sampled on day 0 of AZD1222 vaccination. All receptors come from an adult in good health.

Only one count was recorded for this clone. The chain recombines TRBV2 with TRBJ1-4; tentatively, D is TRBD1 (5 bases). This CDR3 contains 13 residues. Germline CDR1 and CDR2: SNHLY and FYNNEI. V was pared by 5 bases and J by 8 bases, with 12 bases between. The CDR3 here is CASSKGMREKLFF. As DNA, the CDR3 is TGTGCCAGCAGTAAGGGGATGCGGGAAAAACTGTTTTTT.

The chain joins TRBV12-3 or TRBV12-4 to TRBJ1-1; weak D call: TRBD1 (5 bases). The ends were cut back, 5 bases at V and 1 base at J, with 8 bases in the middle. This CDR3 region has 13 residues. In DNA form, the CDR3 reads TGTGCCAGCAGTCTCCAGGGGAACACTGAAGCTTTCTTT. Translated, it gives CASSLQGNTEAFF.

The V gene is TRBV12-3 or TRBV12-4, the J gene TRBJ1-3, with a tentative D call TRBD1 (6 bases). The CDR3 runs to 13 residues. The V end was cut by 7 bases, the J end by 7 bases, with 14 bases between. CDR3 protein: CASTRGAWNTIYF. CDR3 DNA: TGTGCCAGCACGCGGGGGGCTTGGAACACCATATATTTT.

This clone occurred a few times. V gene TRBV2 combines with J gene TRBJ1-3, with TRBD1 matching over 8 bases. This CDR3 has 15 amino acids. Unmatched junction bases numbered 7, after V lost 5 bases and J lost 4 bases. The germline CDR1 and CDR2 sequences are SNHLY and FYNNEI. In DNA form, the CDR3 reads TGTGCCAGCAGTACCCAGGGGGCTTCCGGAAACACCATATATTTT. Amino acids: CASSTQGASGNTIYF.

The V call is TRBV7-9, the J call TRBJ2-5; 7 nucleotides align to TRBD2. Germline values: CDR1 SEHNR, CDR2 FQNEAQ (reference sequence). The length of the CDR3 is 14 residues. V was pared by 0 bases and J by 5 bases, with 3 bases of the junction left unmatched. CDR3: CASSLAGRVETQYF. Here the CDR3 DNA reads TGTGCCAGCAGCTTAGCGGGGAGGGTGGAGACCCAGTACTTC.

This chain uses TRBV7-3 with TRBJ2-1; D may be TRBD1 or TRBD2 (6 bases each). Trimming took off 1 base at V and 2 bases at J, with 15 bases between the two ends. Germline V gene lookup returns CDR1 SGHTA and CDR2 FQGTGA. There are 17 residues in the CDR3. The CDR3 is CASSLNPRGGPYNEQFF. CDR3 DNA: TGTGCCAGCAGCTTAAACCCCCGTGGGGGGCCCTACAATGAGCAGTTCTTC.

This CDR3 is CASSVLDYPDTQYF. CDR3 sequence (DNA): TGTGCCAGCAGTGTCCTGGACTATCCAGATACGCAGTATTTT. V is TRBV6-2 or TRBV6-3 and J is TRBJ2-3, with D perhaps matching TRBD2 (6 bases). The V gene lost 5 bases and the J gene lost 4 bases, with 13 bases spanning the gap. From germline, CDR1 is MNHEY and CDR2 SVGEGT. This CDR3 contains 14 residues.

A single count supports this clone. The junction and the germline gene differ at one end; a read error may be behind it. CDR3 DNA sequence: TGTGCTAGCAGCTCCAGTCCTGGGGCCAACGTCCTGACTTTC. This codes for CASSSSPGANVLTF. The V call is TRBV7-7, the J call TRBJ2-6, with no clear D. CDR1 and CDR2 from the germline V gene are SSHAT and FNYEAQ (reference sequence). The CDR3 is made up of 14 amino acids.

The V gene is TRBV25-1, the J gene TRBJ1-1, with D maybe TRBD1 (5 bases). Between the trimmed V and J ends, which lost 4 bases and 3 bases, there was a span of 9 bases. Per germline, CDR1 MGHDK and CDR2 SYGVNS. This CDR3 comprises 13 residues. The CDR3 DNA is TGTGCCAGCAGTGTTGGGGCCTACACTGAAGCTTTCTTT. As protein: CASSVGAYTEAFF. The full variable domain, with the rest looked up from reference TRBV25-1 and TRBJ1-1, is EADIYQTPRYLVIGTGKKITLECSQTMGHDKMYWYQQDPGMELHLIHYSYGVNSTEKGDLSSESTVSRIRTEHFPLTLESARPSHTSQYLCASSVGAYTEAFFGQGTRLTVV.

The J gene is TRBJ2-5, the V gene TRBV29-1; tentative D call: TRBD2 (6 bases). Germline V lookup: CDR1 SQVTM, CDR2 ANQGSEA. V was clipped by 2 bases and J by 8 bases, with 18 bases between them. The CDR3 is 14 residues long. The CDR3 sequence: CSVEPRGGRETQYF. The CDR3 region has the DNA TGCAGCGTTGAACCGAGGGGAGGCAGAGAAACCCAGTACTTC. Filled out from reference TRBV29-1 and TRBJ2-5, the complete variable domain reads SAVISQKPSRDICQRGTSLTIQCQVDSQVTMMFWYRQQPGQSLTLIATANQGSEATYESGFVIDKFPISRPNLTFSTLTVSNMSPEDSSIYLCSVEPRGGRETQYFGPGTRLLVL.

The CDR3 region is CASLKLNYGYTF. The CDR3 DNA sequence: TGTGCCAGTTTGAAGCTAAACTATGGCTACACCTTC. This chain links TRBV19 with TRBJ1-2; the D is unclear. The CDR3 is 12 amino acids. Deletions cut 8 bases from V and 2 bases from J, with 9 bases between. Germline assignment: CDR1 LNHDA and CDR2 SQIVND (reference sequence).

This clone was found once. The V call is TRBV27, the J call TRBJ2-1, with 8 bases that match TRBD1. This CDR3 region has 18 residues. The germline gives CDR1 MNHEY, CDR2 SMNVEV (reference sequence). V lost 2 bases to trimming and J lost 10 bases; unmatched junction nucleotides: 19. The CDR3 sequence: CASSLAIPGQEIGWEQFF. The CDR3 nucleotides are TGTGCCAGCAGTTTAGCCATTCCGGGACAGGAAATTGGGTGGGAGCAGTTCTTC.

This sequence joins TRBV5-1 and TRBJ1-5; the match to TRBD1 covers 10 bases. Trimming took 4 bases from V and 5 from J; bases not matched to a gene: 12. The CDR3 sequence is 17 residues long. Germline CDR1 reads SGHRS; CDR2 reads YFSETQ. The CDR3 sequence is CASSVDPVGTGDQPQHF. As DNA, the CDR3 is TGCGCCAGCAGCGTGGACCCTGTTGGGACAGGGGATCAGCCCCAGCATTTT.

The V gene is TRBV28, the J gene TRBJ2-7; D is possibly TRBD1 or TRBD2 (5 bases each). Between the trimmed V and J ends, which lost 6 bases and 2 bases, there was a span of 11 bases. The CDR3 has 13 residues. Looked up from germline, CDR1 is MDHEN and CDR2 is SYDVKM. CDR3 sequence (DNA): TGTGCCAGCAGGTCGGGGCCAGCCTACGAGCAGTACTTC. This sequence encodes CASRSGPAYEQYF. The full variable domain, its missing parts supplied by reference TRBV28 and TRBJ2-7, is DVKVTQSSRYLVKRTGEKVFLECVQDMDHENMFWYRQDPGLGLRLIYFSYDVKMKEKGDIPEGYSVSREKKERFSLILESASTNQTSMYLCASRSGPAYEQYFGPGTRLTVT.

The chain uses TRBV30 and TRBJ1-3, with 9 bases matching TRBD1. This CDR3 is 14 amino acids long. Losses at the gene ends were 5 bases for V and 1 base for J; bases not matched to a gene: 3. The germline gives CDR1 GTSNPN, CDR2 SVGIG (reference sequence). The CDR3 DNA follows: TGTGCCTGGGGACAGGGGCTTTCTGGAAACACCATATATTTT. Residues: CAWGQGLSGNTIYF. Supplemented by reference TRBV30 and TRBJ1-3, the full variable domain reads SQTIHQWPATLVQPVGSPLSLECTVEGTSNPNLYWYRQAAGRGLQLLFYSVGIGQISSEVPQNLSASRPQDRQFILSSKKLLLSDSGFYLCAWGQGLSGNTIYFGEGSWLTVV.

The chain couples TRBV5-1 to TRBJ1-2; 7 nucleotides line up with TRBD1. Germline CDR1 is SGHRS and CDR2 is YFSETQ. There are 15 residues in the CDR3. J lost 6 bases, V lost 0 bases, and 8 bases had no gene match. The DNA for the CDR3 is TGCGCCAGCAGCTTGGACCTTGACAGGGTTAATGGCTACACCTTC. It specifies CASSLDLDRVNGYTF.

The V gene is TRBV27, the J gene TRBJ1-1, with 8 bases identical to TRBD1. There are 17 residues in the CDR3. The germline V gene encodes CDR1 MNHEY and CDR2 SMNVEV (reference sequence). The V gene end was trimmed by 3 bases and the J gene end by 2 bases; junction bases not matched to a gene: 11. CDR3 region: CASSFQALGQENTEAFF. The CDR3 bases are TGTGCCAGCAGTTTCCAGGCTCTGGGACAGGAAAACACTGAAGCTTTCTTT.

The rearrangement joins TRBV7-3 to TRBJ1-1; D might be TRBD1 (5 bases). The CDR3 length is 13 residues. CDR1 is SGHTA and CDR2 is FQGTGA in the germline V gene. The ends were cut back, 2 bases at V and 3 bases at J, with 7 bases in the middle. DNA of the CDR3: TGTGCCAGCAGCTTACGAGGGGACACTGAAGCTTTCTTT. Translation gives CASSLRGDTEAFF.

The chain uses TRBV7-9 and TRBJ1-6; D remains ambiguous. Trimming shortened V by 5 bases and J by 7 bases, and 12 bases separated the two germline ends. Germline CDR1 SEHNR, CDR2 FQNEAQ (reference sequence). This CDR3 has 14 amino acids. The CDR3 DNA sequence: TGTGCCAGCAGCCCGTCTCCAGAAAATTCACCCCTCCACTTT. This gives the protein CASSPSPENSPLHF.

The gene calls are TRBV28 and TRBJ1-1; D is unresolved. This CDR3 region has 11 residues. Deletions cut 6 bases from V and 6 bases from J, with 8 bases between. Germline loops: CDR1 MDHEN, CDR2 SYDVKM. CDR3 bases: TGTGCCAGCAGACGTTGGGCTGAAGCTTTCTTT. Its translation is CASRRWAEAFF. The full variable domain, rest sourced from reference TRBV28 and TRBJ1-1, is DVKVTQSSRYLVKRTGEKVFLECVQDMDHENMFWYRQDPGLGLRLIYFSYDVKMKEKGDIPEGYSVSREKKERFSLILESASTNQTSMYLCASRRWAEAFFGQGTRLTVV.

The V gene is TRBV7-2, the J gene TRBJ2-3, with 10 nucleotides matching TRBD2. V dropped 2 bases and J dropped 4; count of bases not matched to a gene: 3. This CDR3 region has 15 residues. Germline-derived CDR1 and CDR2 are SGHTA and FQGNSA. In nucleotides, the CDR3 is TGTGCCAGCAGCTTACGAGCGGGGGGGCCAGATACGCAGTATTTT. Translating it yields CASSLRAGGPDTQYF.

DNA of the CDR3: TGCGCCAGCGGACGGACTAGCGGGGGGGCGAGGGCAGATACGCAGTATTTT. Translating gives CASGRTSGGARADTQYF. The gene calls are TRBV5-1 and TRBJ2-3, with TRBD2 matching over 15 bases. The CDR3 loop spans 17 amino acids. Germline lookup yields CDR1 SGHRS and CDR2 YFSETQ. J was trimmed by 4 bases and V by 7 bases; bases with no gene match: 10.

The chain uses TRBV19 and TRBJ2-4, with a tentative D call TRBD1 (5 bases). V was pared by 5 bases and J by 0 bases, with 11 bases between. The CDR3 is made up of 15 amino acids. Germline loops: CDR1 LNHDA, CDR2 SQIVND (reference sequence). CDR3 sequence (DNA): TGTGCCAGTAGTGAGACAGTGATAGCCAAAAACATTCAGTACTTC. Translated, it gives CASSETVIAKNIQYF.

A single count supports this clone. The chain uses TRBV18 and TRBJ1-4, with 7 bases lining up with TRBD1. This CDR3 region has 13 residues. Per the germline V gene, CDR1 is KGHSH and CDR2 is LQKENI. The junction had 4 bases not matched to a gene; V was cut back by 4 bases and J by 8 bases. Here the CDR3 reads CASSRDSFEKLFF. DNA of the CDR3: TGTGCCAGCTCACGGGACAGCTTCGAAAAACTGTTTTTT.